What follows is one T cell receptor beta chain and its context. These data belong to a study of blood T cell repertoires in COVID-19. Study at large: The cDNA or gDNA used as material had been derived from T cells, B-cell-depleted T cells, or PBMCs.

The V and J ends lost 4 bases and 5 bases respectively, with 15 bases between them. The CDR3 covers 14 residues. The V gene's germline CDR1 is SGDLS and CDR2 YYNGEE. This table comes from immunoSEQ multiplex PCR, and its TCRdb copy is limited to in-frame clones, with some not included. This table has fewer than 85,000 clones, roughly 87% appearing once. The clonotype was recovered from a man between 60 and 75 years old with acute or convalescent COVID-19. The specimen was peripheral blood. J is TRBJ2-5 and V is TRBV9; D might be TRBD1 (7 bases). CDR3 residues: CASSPRQGGETQYF. CDR3 nucleotides: TGTGCCAGCAGCCCCCGACAGGGAGGCGAGACCCAGTACTTC.